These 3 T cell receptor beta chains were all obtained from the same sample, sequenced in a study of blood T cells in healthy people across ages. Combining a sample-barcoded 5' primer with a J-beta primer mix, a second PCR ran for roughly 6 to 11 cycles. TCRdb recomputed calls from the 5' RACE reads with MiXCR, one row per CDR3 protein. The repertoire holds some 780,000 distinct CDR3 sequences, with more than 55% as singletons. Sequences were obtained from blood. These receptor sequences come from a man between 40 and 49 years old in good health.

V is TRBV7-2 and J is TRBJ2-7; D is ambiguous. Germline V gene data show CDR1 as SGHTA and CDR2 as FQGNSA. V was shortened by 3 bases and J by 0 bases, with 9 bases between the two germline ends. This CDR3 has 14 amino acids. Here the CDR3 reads CASSFVDSSYEQYF. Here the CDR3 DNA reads TGTGCCAGCAGCTTTGTTGACTCCTCCTACGAGCAGTACTTC.

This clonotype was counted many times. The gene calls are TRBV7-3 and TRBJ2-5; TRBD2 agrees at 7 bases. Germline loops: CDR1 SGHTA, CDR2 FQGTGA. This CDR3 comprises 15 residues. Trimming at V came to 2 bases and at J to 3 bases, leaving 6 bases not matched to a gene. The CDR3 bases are TGTGCCAGCAGCTTAGGTACTAGCGATGAAGAGACCCAGTACTTC. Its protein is CASSLGTSDEETQYF. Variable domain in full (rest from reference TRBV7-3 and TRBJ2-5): GAGVSQTPSNKVTEKGKYVELRCDPISGHTALYWYRQSLGQGPEFLIYFQGTGAADDSGLPNDRFFAVRPEGSVSTLKIQRTERGDSAVYLCASSLGTSDEETQYFGPGTRLLVL.

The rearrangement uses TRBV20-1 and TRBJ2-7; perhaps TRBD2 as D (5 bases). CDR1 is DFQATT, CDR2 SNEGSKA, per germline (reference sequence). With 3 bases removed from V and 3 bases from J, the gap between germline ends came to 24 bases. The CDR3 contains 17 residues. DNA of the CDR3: TGCAGTGCTAGGCCCCCTGCGGGTGGGGTTGAATTCTACGAGCAGTACTTC. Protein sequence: CSARPPAGGVEFYEQYF.